One sample yielded the 29 T cell receptor beta chains listed below, sequenced in a study of cytomegalovirus exposure and HLA in healthy donors. The PCR used 60 Vbeta and 13 Jbeta primers. Data came from immunoSEQ multiplex PCR; TCRdb stores just in-frame clones and leaves some out. Of some 180,000 clones listed, about 83% were seen once; the top ten hold 1.7%. Sequencing was carried out using PBMCs. The receptors derive from a man between 35 and 55 years old in good health and CMV-seropositive.

The chain employs TRBV5-4 and TRBJ1-6, with a weak D call TRBD1 (5 bases). Deletions cut 0 bases from V and 8 bases from J, with 12 bases between. This CDR3 is built from 15 residues. CDR1 is SGHNT, CDR2 YYREEE, per germline (reference sequence). In nucleotides, the CDR3 is TGTGCCAGCAGCTTGGGCAACGACAGATATTCACCCCTCCACTTT. Its translation: CASSLGNDRYSPLHF.

This chain links TRBV2 with TRBJ2-6; TRBD2 matches 9 bases. CDR1 is SNHLY and CDR2 is FYNNEI in the germline V gene. V lost 3 bases and J lost 2; bases outside the gene matches: 8. The CDR3 spans 18 residues. In nucleotides, the CDR3 is TGTGCCAGCAGTGAGCTTAGCGGGAGACTGGCTGGGGCCAACGTCCTGACTTTC. Residues: CASSELSGRLAGANVLTF.

The gene calls are TRBV28 and TRBJ1-1, with D unresolved. This CDR3 spans 13 amino acids. V was shortened by 3 bases and J by 5 bases, with 10 bases between the two germline ends. The germline V gene has CDR1 MDHEN and CDR2 SYDVKM. The CDR3 DNA is TGTGCCAGCAGTTTTCTCCAGGCAACTGAAGCTTTCTTT. It yields the protein CASSFLQATEAFF.

The chain carries TRBV7-9 and TRBJ2-3, with 9 nucleotides matching TRBD2. This CDR3 has 17 residues. Trimming took 5 bases from V and 1 from J; bases not matched to a gene: 10. The germline V gene encodes CDR1 SEHNR and CDR2 FQNEAQ (reference sequence). CDR3: CASSITGGRAGTDTQYF. DNA for the CDR3: TGTGCCAGCAGCATTACAGGCGGGAGGGCCGGCACAGATACGCAGTATTTT.

The chain uses TRBV5-1 and TRBJ2-7; D call uncertain. The length of the CDR3 is 14 residues. Trimming removed 5 bases from V and 2 bases from J, with 14 bases in between. Germline values: CDR1 SGHRS, CDR2 YFSETQ. Here the CDR3 DNA reads TGCGCCAGCAGGGCCCAGGCGCAAACCTACGAGCAGTACTTC. Translated, it gives CASRAQAQTYEQYF.

V and J are TRBV13 and TRBJ2-1; 13 bases match TRBD2. After removal of 5 bases from V and 7 bases from J, the junction contained 8 bases not matched to a gene. The V gene's germline CDR1 is PRHDT and CDR2 FYEKMQ (reference sequence). This CDR3 comprises 16 residues. The CDR3 is CASSAGTSGIWNEQFF. Here the CDR3 DNA reads TGTGCCAGCAGCGCTGGGACTAGCGGGATATGGAATGAGCAGTTCTTC.

The chain is built from TRBV6-5 and TRBJ2-3, with TRBD2 identical over 7 bases. V lost 0 bases, J lost 4 bases, and 7 bases stayed unmatched. The CDR3 runs 16 residues. Germline-derived CDR1 and CDR2 are MNHEY and SVGAGI. Written as DNA, the CDR3 is TGTGCCAGCAGTTACTCGCTGGCGGGAGAAGCAGATACGCAGTATTTT. Translating it yields CASSYSLAGEADTQYF.

This clone occurred a few times. The rearrangement joins TRBV27 to TRBJ2-3; 7 bases are shared with TRBD2. The CDR3 covers 14 residues. Germline V gives CDR1 MNHEY, CDR2 SMNVEV (reference sequence). The V segment lost 5 bases and the J segment 0 bases; nucleotides outside the gene matches: 2. CDR3 residues: CASSRLASTDTQYF. The CDR3, as DNA: TGTGCCAGCAGTCGACTAGCTAGCACAGATACGCAGTATTTT.

The rearrangement links TRBV4-2 to TRBJ1-5; the D gene is possibly TRBD1 (5 bases). Germline CDR1 and CDR2: LGHNA and YNFKEQ. The CDR3 covers 16 residues. Trimming left V 0 bases short and J 3 bases short, with 12 bases between. The CDR3 is CASSQEAAGYNQPQHF. Written as DNA, the CDR3 is TGTGCCAGCAGCCAAGAAGCAGCAGGGTACAATCAGCCCCAGCATTTT.

The chain couples TRBV7-2 to TRBJ2-7; 7 bases are a match to TRBD1. Unmatched junction bases numbered 8, after V lost 0 bases and J lost 0 bases. The CDR3 contains 17 residues. Germline lookup yields CDR1 SGHTA and CDR2 FQGNSA. CDR3 sequence (DNA): TGTGCCAGCAGCTTAGCGCCACAGGGGACCTACTCCTACGAGCAGTACTTC. It translates to CASSLAPQGTYSYEQYF. Complete variable domain (other parts from reference TRBV7-2 and TRBJ2-7): GAGVSQSPSNKVTEKGKDVELRCDPISGHTALYWYRQSLGQGLEFLIYFQGNSAPDKSGLPSDRFSAERTGGSVSTLTIQRTQQEDSAVYLCASSLAPQGTYSYEQYFGPGTRLTVT.

For the CDR3, the DNA is TGTGCCAGCAGCTTAAGTGGAGTGGAGCCCCAGCATTTT. Protein sequence: CASSLSGVEPQHF. The V and J genes are TRBV7-3 and TRBJ1-5; D is ambiguous. V lost 1 base to trimming and J lost 8 bases, with 9 bases between them. CDR3 size: 13 residues. CDR1 is SGHTA and CDR2 is FQGTGA in the germline V gene.

The V and J genes are TRBV5-1 and TRBJ1-4; 10 bases are shared with TRBD1. Germline loops: CDR1 SGHRS, CDR2 YFSETQ. J was trimmed by 5 bases and V by 5 bases; bases with no gene match: 9. This CDR3 has 16 residues. The CDR3 here is CASSFTRTGGNEKLFF. In DNA form, the CDR3 reads TGCGCCAGCAGTTTTACTCGGACAGGGGGAAATGAAAAACTGTTTTTT.

The chain employs TRBV9 and TRBJ1-4; D is perhaps TRBD1 (6 bases). CDR1 and CDR2 (germline): SGDLS, YYNGEE. The CDR3 consists of 16 residues. Trimming took 3 bases from V and 3 from J, leaving 15 bases between them. DNA of the CDR3: TGTGCCAGCAGCGCCGAAGGACAGAGAGCTAATGAAAAACTGTTTTTT. It translates to CASSAEGQRANEKLFF.

This chain joins TRBV30 and TRBJ2-3; 7 nucleotides agree with TRBD2. The CDR3 totals 15 residues. V lost 5 bases to trimming and J lost 2 bases; unmatched junction nucleotides: 10. Germline CDR1 GTSNPN, CDR2 SVGIG (reference sequence). As DNA, the CDR3 is TGTGCCTGGGTTGGGAGGGCCCGGGTCACAGATACGCAGTATTTT. This encodes CAWVGRARVTDTQYF.

The CDR3 is CASSLGREGWSGYTF. CDR3 in DNA: TGTGCCAGCAGCTTAGGGCGTGAGGGTTGGAGTGGCTACACCTTC. The chain employs TRBV7-9 and TRBJ1-2; no reliable D call. CDR3 size: 15 residues. The V and J ends lost 1 base and 7 bases respectively, with 16 bases between them. Germline-derived CDR1 and CDR2 are SEHNR and FQNEAQ (reference sequence).

V is TRBV5-5 and J is TRBJ1-5, with 7 bases fitting TRBD1. The CDR3 extends over 16 amino acids. V lost 0 bases and J lost 2; bases outside the gene matches: 5. CDR1 is SGHKS and CDR2 is YYEKEE in the germline V gene (reference sequence). CDR3 nucleotide sequence: TGTGCCAGCAGCTTGGGGACAGGACGGGGCAATCAGCCCCAGCATTTT. Its protein product is CASSLGTGRGNQPQHF.

V gene TRBV10-3 combines with J gene TRBJ2-2; TRBD1 might be the D (5 bases). Looked up from germline, CDR1 is ENHRY and CDR2 is SYGVKD. CDR3 length: 15 residues. With 3 bases removed from V and 6 bases from J, the gap between germline ends came to 14 bases. CDR3 DNA: TGTGCCATCAGTGACGTAACAGGTCCTGCCGGGGAGCTGTTTTTT. This codes for CAISDVTGPAGELFF.

The V and J genes are TRBV29-1 and TRBJ1-2; a weak D match, TRBD1 (5 bases). CDR1 and CDR2 from the germline V gene are SQVTM and ANQGSEA. This CDR3 is 14 amino acids long. The V end lost 3 bases, the J end lost 4 bases, and 15 bases lay between the germline ends. This chain's CDR3 is CSVDTGRGLYGYTF. The CDR3, as DNA: TGCAGCGTTGATACGGGTAGGGGCCTCTATGGCTACACCTTC.

The rearrangement joins TRBV29-1 to TRBJ2-3, with 8 bases that match TRBD1. The CDR3 loop spans 12 amino acids. CDR1 and CDR2 from the germline V gene are SQVTM and ANQGSEA. V trimming: 7 bases; J trimming: 3 bases; junction bases outside the gene matches: 3. The CDR3 loop is CSAGQGTDTQYF. The CDR3 DNA is TGCAGCGCCGGACAGGGAACAGATACGCAGTATTTT.

V usage is TRBV30 and J usage is TRBJ2-7, with 7 nucleotides matching TRBD2. The CDR3 has 15 residues. The junction had 5 bases not matched to a gene; V was cut back by 0 bases and J by 0 bases. Per the germline V gene, CDR1 is GTSNPN and CDR2 is SVGIG (reference sequence). The chain's CDR3 is CAWSVPSGSSYEQYF. CDR3 sequence (DNA): TGTGCCTGGAGTGTCCCTAGCGGCAGCTCCTACGAGCAGTACTTC.

The rearrangement joins TRBV7-9 to TRBJ1-2; 11 bases map to TRBD1. There are 15 residues in the CDR3. V was clipped by 3 bases and J by 6 bases; unmatched bases: 6. Germline V gene sequence: CDR1 SEHNR, CDR2 FQNEAQ (reference sequence). The CDR3 DNA follows: TGTGCCAGCAGCTTCGGACAGGGGGCGTTGCATGGCTACACCTTC. Translation gives CASSFGQGALHGYTF.

V usage is TRBV29-1 and J usage is TRBJ2-7; D gene uncertain. This CDR3 has 12 residues. V was clipped by 0 bases and J by 1 base, with 4 bases between them. Germline-derived CDR1 and CDR2 are SQVTM and ANQGSEA. The CDR3 coding sequence is TGCAGCGTTGAAGACTTATCCTACGAGCAGTACTTC. It specifies CSVEDLSYEQYF.

This chain uses TRBV5-1 with TRBJ1-3; 8 bases are shared with TRBD1. Germline loops: CDR1 SGHRS, CDR2 YFSETQ. The length of the CDR3 is 20 residues. V dropped 0 bases and J dropped 0; count of bases not matched to a gene: 14. The CDR3 region has the DNA TGCGCCAGCAGCTTGGCCGGCGGACAGGGTGAGGCGAGCTCTGGAAACACCATATATTTT. Translating gives CASSLAGGQGEASSGNTIYF.

The chain couples TRBV30 to TRBJ2-5; TRBD1 matches at 10 bases. Germline V gene data show CDR1 as GTSNPN and CDR2 as SVGIG (reference sequence). This CDR3 is 14 amino acids long. The J segment lost 5 bases and the V segment lost 0 bases, leaving 3 bases of the junction unmatched. CDR3 loop: CAWSVGQGKETQYF. The DNA of the CDR3 is TGTGCCTGGAGTGTGGGACAGGGGAAGGAGACCCAGTACTTC. Full variable domain (outside the CDR3, taken from reference TRBV30 and TRBJ2-5): SQTIHQWPATLVQPVGSPLSLECTVEGTSNPNLYWYRQAAGRGLQLLFYSVGIGQISSEVPQNLSASRPQDRQFILSSKKLLLSDSGFYLCAWSVGQGKETQYFGPGTRLLVL.

V gene TRBV23-1 combines with J gene TRBJ1-5; 10 bases fit TRBD1. TRBV23-1 is reported as an ORF; its role is uncertain. With 8 bases clipped from V and 2 bases from J, the junction kept 15 bases outside the gene matches. The CDR3 contains 18 residues. CDR3 DNA sequence: TGCGCCAGCGCCGGCGGGACAGGGGCTTTAGTAGGCAATCAGCCCCAGCATTTT. It encodes CASAGGTGALVGNQPQHF.

The chain uses TRBV5-4 and TRBJ2-7; weak D call: TRBD1 (5 bases). CDR3 size: 15 residues. From germline, CDR1 is SGHNT and CDR2 YYREEE (reference sequence). Deletions cut 2 bases from V and 6 bases from J, with 18 bases between. CDR3 sequence (DNA): TGTGCCAGCAGCTTAGGGTCGACAGTGCCTAGCGAGCAGTACTTC. This codes for CASSLGSTVPSEQYF.

V usage is TRBV6-1 and J usage is TRBJ2-3, with D possibly being TRBD2 (6 bases). The V gene's germline CDR1 is MNHNS and CDR2 SASEGT. CDR3 length equals 18 residues. V lost 4 bases to trimming and J lost 0 bases, with 20 bases between them. CDR3 in amino acids: CASSALAHRQSSTDTQYF. In nucleotides, the CDR3 is TGTGCCAGCAGTGCCCTAGCGCACCGTCAATCTAGCACAGATACGCAGTATTTT.

The table lists this clone with a few counts. The chain is built from TRBV6-5 and TRBJ1-2; possible D gene TRBD1, 5 bases. The CDR3 extends over 15 amino acids. V lost 0 bases, J lost 3 bases, and 11 bases lay in between. The V gene's germline CDR1 is MNHEY and CDR2 SVGAGI. The CDR3 here is CASSYSSGGDYGYTF. CDR3 DNA: TGTGCCAGCAGTTACTCATCGGGGGGAGACTATGGCTACACCTTC.

In this sample, this clone turned up a few times. V usage is TRBV13 and J usage is TRBJ2-3; the D gene is possibly TRBD2 (5 bases). CDR1 is PRHDT and CDR2 is FYEKMQ in the germline V gene (reference sequence). Between the trimmed V and J ends, which lost 1 base and 2 bases, there was a span of 16 bases. The CDR3 extends over 17 amino acids. The CDR3 sequence is CASSLVGLPGTTDTQYF. As DNA, the CDR3 is TGTGCCAGCAGCTTAGTAGGGCTCCCGGGAACCACAGATACGCAGTATTTT.